The 22 T cell receptor beta chains reported below all come from one sample, sequenced in a study of T cell repertoires in cytomegalovirus infection. These receptors are not linked to any known antigen. A single record per CDR3 protein comes from TCRdb applying MiXCR to the reads. The profile shows 150,000 to 200,000 distinct CDR3 sequences, about a fifth of them singletons. Sequences were derived from CD8+ T cells from cultured PBMCs, sampled from culture after CMV antigen stimulation. The receptor source for this set is a human donor in good health (CMV status not recorded). Some clones in this sample may be carry-over from other donors' samples.

This clonotype turned up a few times. V and J are TRBV10-3 and TRBJ1-5; D gene ambiguous. The CDR3 consists of 13 residues. Germline V gives CDR1 ENHRY, CDR2 SYGVKD. Trimming removed 7 bases from V and 4 bases from J, with 11 bases in between. CDR3 nucleotide sequence: TGTGCCATCAAGAGAGCCTCTAATCAGCCCCAGCATTTT. This translates into CAIKRASNQPQHF.

In DNA, the CDR3 is TGTGCCAGCGGGATATATGCTGGCACAGGGGGGAATCAGCCCCAGCATTTT. Translated, it gives CASGIYAGTGGNQPQHF. The rearrangement links TRBV7-8 to TRBJ1-5; 8 bases fit TRBD1. CDR1 is SGHVS, CDR2 FQNEAQ, per germline. V was pared by 8 bases and J by 4 bases, with 16 bases of the junction left unmatched. CDR3 length: 17 residues. Full variable domain (outside the CDR3, taken from reference TRBV7-8 and TRBJ1-5): GAGVSQSPRYKVAKRGQDVALRCDPISGHVSLFWYQQALGQGPEFLTYFQNEAQLDKSGLPSDRFFAERPEGSVSTLKIQRTQQEDSAVYLCASGIYAGTGGNQPQHFGDGTRLSIL.

The chain uses TRBV7-2 and TRBJ2-7; D remains unclear. Germline-derived CDR1 and CDR2 are SGHTA and FQGNSA. This CDR3 has 14 amino acids. The germline V and J ends were trimmed by 5 bases and 6 bases, with 17 bases remaining between them. The chain's CDR3 is CASSPRGSLGEQYF. CDR3 nucleotide sequence: TGTGCCAGCAGCCCCCGAGGATCCTTGGGCGAGCAGTACTTC. The variable domain in full, with the rest retrieved from reference TRBV7-2 and TRBJ2-7, is GAGVSQSPSNKVTEKGKDVELRCDPISGHTALYWYRQSLGQGLEFLIYFQGNSAPDKSGLPSDRFSAERTGGSVSTLTIQRTQQEDSAVYLCASSPRGSLGEQYFGPGTRLTVT.

This clonotype has a handful of counts. V usage is TRBV20-1 and J usage is TRBJ1-4; 10 bases map to TRBD1. The J segment lost 8 bases and the V segment lost 1 base, leaving 10 bases of the junction unmatched. The V gene's germline CDR1 is DFQATT and CDR2 SNEGSKA (reference sequence). The CDR3 is 16 residues long. CDR3 loop: CSARGLRDRGQEKLFF. CDR3 in DNA: TGCAGTGCTAGAGGGTTGAGGGACAGGGGACAGGAAAAACTGTTTTTT.

The chain has TRBV11-2 and TRBJ2-7, with D perhaps TRBD1 (6 bases). The CDR3 extends over 16 amino acids. Trimming took 5 bases from V and 4 from J, leaving 21 bases between them. The V gene's germline CDR1 is SGHAT and CDR2 FQNNGV. CDR3 residues: CASSPGQDRVFYEQYF. For the CDR3, the DNA is TGTGCCAGCAGCCCCGGGCAGGACAGAGTTTTTTACGAGCAGTACTTC.

The chain links TRBV12-5 to TRBJ2-4; perhaps TRBD2 as D (6 bases). The V gene lost 7 bases and the J gene lost 7 bases, with 20 bases spanning the gap. Germline CDR1 reads LGHNT; CDR2 reads FRNRAP. The CDR3 is 15 amino acids. As DNA, the CDR3 is TGTGCTAGTGCCAACGCCGGGGACTTAAAGAACATTCAGTACTTC. Amino acids: CASANAGDLKNIQYF.

The DNA of the CDR3 is TGTGCCAGCAGTGAATCAAGGACAGGGACCTACGAGCAGTACTTC. Amino acids: CASSESRTGTYEQYF. The genes are TRBV6-1 and TRBJ2-7; 8 nucleotides agree with TRBD1. This CDR3 spans 15 amino acids. Trimming took 2 bases from V and 2 from J; bases not matched to a gene: 5. Germline CDR1 is MNHNS and CDR2 is SASEGT.

This clonotype has a handful of counts. The gene calls are TRBV6-2 or TRBV6-3 and TRBJ2-1; 12 bases line up with TRBD2. V gave up 1 base and J gave up 8 bases; unmatched junction bases: 15. The germline V gene encodes CDR1 MNHEY and CDR2 SVGEGT. This CDR3 is built from 19 residues. The CDR3: CASSYLGASGGAKGDEQFF. DNA of the CDR3: TGTGCCAGCAGTTACTTGGGCGCTAGCGGGGGGGCTAAAGGGGATGAGCAGTTCTTC.

The J gene is TRBJ2-7, the V gene TRBV29-1, with D perhaps matching TRBD1 or TRBD2 (5 bases each). The CDR3 loop spans 14 amino acids. Trimming took 7 bases from V and 2 from J, leaving 18 bases between them. Per the germline V gene, CDR1 is SQVTM and CDR2 is ANQGSEA. The CDR3 loop is CSARDGTSTYEQYF. The DNA for the CDR3 is TGCAGCGCCCGGGACGGGACCTCCACCTACGAGCAGTACTTC.

This clonotype has a handful of counts. The chain carries TRBV4-1 and TRBJ1-4; TRBD1 is a possible D gene (6 bases). The V and J ends lost 3 bases and 6 bases respectively, with 17 bases between them. Germline V gene data show CDR1 as MGHRA and CDR2 as YSYEKL. The CDR3 runs 16 residues. The CDR3 spells CASSHGGPPRDEKLFF. Here the CDR3 DNA reads TGCGCCAGCAGCCATGGGGGGCCCCCAAGAGATGAAAAACTGTTTTTT.

This clonotype was seen a few times. For the CDR3, the DNA is TGTGCCAGCAGCTTAGAAGGGACAGGGGGCTTGAGTGAAAAACTGTTTTTT. Its protein product is CASSLEGTGGLSEKLFF. The chain links TRBV7-2 to TRBJ1-4, with TRBD1 matching over 12 bases. CDR1 is SGHTA, CDR2 FQGNSA, per germline. This CDR3 is 17 amino acids long. V dropped 1 base and J dropped 7; count of bases not matched to a gene: 7.

This chain joins TRBV7-8 and TRBJ1-4, with no clear D. This CDR3 comprises 16 residues. Between the trimmed V and J ends, which lost 5 bases and 4 bases, there was a span of 17 bases. The germline CDR1 and CDR2 sequences are SGHVS and FQNEAQ. The CDR3: CASSGSRGLFNEKLFF. As DNA, the CDR3 is TGTGCCAGCAGCGGCTCACGGGGTTTATTTAATGAAAAACTGTTTTTT.

There are a few counts of this clonotype. The genes are TRBV4-1 and TRBJ2-1; unclear D gene. From germline, CDR1 is MGHRA and CDR2 YSYEKL. Trimming removed 2 bases from V and 9 bases from J, with 8 bases in between. The length of the CDR3 is 12 residues. CDR3 DNA: TGCGCCAGCAGCCAACTCGGTGGTGAGCAGTTCTTC. Protein: CASSQLGGEQFF.

There are a few counts of this clonotype. CDR3 sequence (DNA): TGTGCCAGCAGTTACTCGAATAGCGCGATTGAAGCTTTCTTT. It is translated as CASSYSNSAIEAFF. The genes are TRBV6-6 and TRBJ1-1; D is unresolved. There are 14 residues in the CDR3. Germline V gene sequence: CDR1 MNHNY, CDR2 SVGAGI (reference sequence). With 0 bases removed from V and 7 bases from J, the gap between germline ends came to 12 bases.

This clonotype occurred a few times. The chain uses TRBV28 and TRBJ2-7; 9 bases fit TRBD1. V was clipped by 5 bases and J by 3 bases; unmatched bases: 8. This CDR3 spans 15 amino acids. Per germline, CDR1 MDHEN and CDR2 SYDVKM. CDR3 loop: CASSPGDRAFYEQYF. CDR3 DNA: TGTGCCAGCAGTCCAGGGGACAGGGCTTTCTACGAGCAGTACTTC.

The gene calls are TRBV7-2 and TRBJ1-3; possible D gene TRBD1, 5 bases. The CDR3 is 15 residues long. Trimming removed 2 bases at V and 2 bases at J, with 10 bases between. CDR1 and CDR2 from the germline V gene are SGHTA and FQGNSA. The CDR3 region is CASSLSEGAGNTIYF. The CDR3 nucleotides are TGTGCCAGCAGCTTAAGCGAAGGGGCTGGAAACACCATATATTTT.

This clonotype was observed a handful of times. The CDR3 DNA reads TGTGCCAGCAGTCCCCTCCCACTCAGCAATGAGCAGTTCTTC. Protein product: CASSPLPLSNEQFF. The rearrangement links TRBV6-2 or TRBV6-3 to TRBJ2-1, with D hard to call. Germline CDR1 MNHEY, CDR2 SVGEGT. The CDR3 sequence is 14 residues long. V gave up 5 bases and J gave up 6 bases, with 14 bases separating them.

This chain links TRBV27 with TRBJ2-1, with 8 bases that match TRBD1. Trimming at V came to 0 bases and at J to 9 bases, leaving 1 base not matched to a gene. The CDR3 extends over 13 amino acids. CDR1 and CDR2 (germline): MNHEY, SMNVEV (reference sequence). CDR3 sequence (DNA): TGTGCCAGCAGTTTATCACAGGGGGTTGAGCAGTTCTTC. Its translation: CASSLSQGVEQFF.

The CDR3 protein is CASSSTGQDSYEQYF. CDR3 coding DNA: TGTGCCAGCAGCTCAACAGGACAGGACTCCTACGAGCAGTACTTC. The chain couples TRBV7-6 to TRBJ2-7, with 7 nucleotides matching TRBD1. V lost 4 bases and J lost 0; bases outside the gene matches: 6. CDR1 and CDR2 (germline): SGHVS, FNYEAQ. The CDR3 runs 15 residues.

A few counts support this clonotype. The chain has TRBV7-9 and TRBJ1-2; no clear D gene. V lost 11 bases to trimming and J lost 6 bases, with 7 bases between them. In germline, CDR1 is SEHNR, CDR2 FQNEAQ (reference sequence). The CDR3 extends over 9 amino acids. CDR3 nucleotide sequence: TGTGCCGGGAGTCATGGCTACACCTTC. Residues: CAGSHGYTF.

The chain carries TRBV19 and TRBJ1-1, with D uncertain. CDR3 length: 16 residues. Deletions cut 2 bases from V and 4 bases from J, with 17 bases between. Germline assignment: CDR1 LNHDA and CDR2 SQIVND (reference sequence). Here the CDR3 DNA reads TGTGCCAGTAGTATACAGTTACGTGTGGCTGGCACTGAAGCTTTCTTT. Translated: CASSIQLRVAGTEAFF.

This clonotype was picked up a small number of times. The V and J genes are TRBV7-8 and TRBJ1-1; D unclear. The germline V and J ends were trimmed by 5 bases and 1 base, with 14 bases remaining between them. Looked up from germline, CDR1 is SGHVS and CDR2 is FQNEAQ. CDR3 length: 15 amino acids. The CDR3 DNA is TGTGCCAGCAGCCCTTTGGGAGAGGGGAACACTGAAGCTTTCTTT. This sequence encodes CASSPLGEGNTEAFF.